The 19 T cell receptor beta chains listed next were all sequenced from one sample in a study of regulatory T cells in long-lasting Graves disease. The time point was: newly diagnosed GD, antithyroid drugs for less than 3 months. The TCR library was made from RNA that had been extracted from PBMCs in TRIzol. Sequencing libraries for TCR beta were prepared with iRepertoire HTBI primers and Arm-PCR of CDR3 regions. TCRdb reprocessed the multiplex PCR reads with MiXCR, giving one entry per CDR3 protein. The sample has 250,000 or so distinct CDR3 sequences, 20% to 25% seen once. Material: peripheral blood mononuclear cells (PBMCs), obtained at new diagnosis, from a patient treated with antithyroid drugs. The receptors were gathered from a female donor with Graves disease.

This clonotype came up many times. This chain connects TRBV27 to TRBJ1-6; 8 positions agree with TRBD1. This CDR3 contains 17 residues. Germline lookup yields CDR1 MNHEY and CDR2 SMNVEV (reference sequence). J lost 10 bases, V lost 5 bases, and 16 bases had no gene match. DNA for the CDR3: TGTGCCAGCAGTACCCCATTACAGGGGGGCTTTTGGTCACCCCTCCACTTT. Translation gives CASSTPLQGGFWSPLHF.

This clonotype was observed many times. The gene calls are TRBV6-1 and TRBJ2-1; D not resolved. Per the germline V gene, CDR1 is MNHNS and CDR2 is SASEGT. CDR3 length: 15 amino acids. V was pared by 5 bases and J by 5 bases, with 16 bases between. CDR3 DNA: TGTGCCAGCAGTACGGTCAGAGGTTCCCACAATGAGCAGTTCTTC. Amino acid sequence: CASSTVRGSHNEQFF.

The sample holds many counts of this clonotype. The DNA of the CDR3 is TGTGCCAGCAGCGAAAATCAGGGACACGCTGAAGCTTTCTTT. Encoded protein: CASSENQGHAEAFF. The genes are TRBV7-9 and TRBJ1-1, with D perhaps TRBD1 (6 bases). This CDR3 contains 14 residues. Germline lookup yields CDR1 SEHNR and CDR2 FQNEAQ (reference sequence). V lost 5 bases, J lost 6 bases, and 16 bases lay in between. The full variable domain, with the rest looked up from reference TRBV7-9 and TRBJ1-1, is DTGVSQNPRHKITKRGQNVTFRCDPISEHNRLYWYRQTLGQGPEFLTYFQNEAQLEKSRLLSDRFSAERPKGSFSTLEIQRTEQGDSAMYLCASSENQGHAEAFFGQGTRLTVV.

This clonotype was counted only a few times. The chain combines TRBV15 with TRBJ1-3; 8 bases agree with TRBD1. This CDR3 region has 16 residues. From germline, CDR1 is LNHNV and CDR2 YYDKDF (reference sequence). V shed 0 bases and J 4 bases; nucleotides not matched to a gene: 5. As DNA, the CDR3 is TGTGCCACCAGCAGAGACTGGGGACAGGCCGGAAACACCATATATTTT. Encoded protein: CATSRDWGQAGNTIYF.

This clonotype was counted at least ten times. The rearrangement joins TRBV12-5 to TRBJ2-1; D is undetermined. Germline-derived CDR1 and CDR2 are LGHNT and FRNRAP. V was cut by 2 bases and J by 6 bases, with 11 bases left in between. The CDR3 totals 14 residues. CDR3: CASGLFTGSNEQFF. In nucleotides, the CDR3 is TGTGCTAGTGGTTTGTTTACCGGGTCCAATGAGCAGTTCTTC.

This clonotype was detected ten times or more. The V gene is TRBV4-3, the J gene TRBJ2-2; D is undetermined. V was shortened by 3 bases and J by 4 bases, with 12 bases between the two germline ends. The V gene's germline CDR1 is LGHNA and CDR2 YSLEER. The CDR3 is made up of 15 amino acids. CDR3 bases: TGCGCCAGCAGCCAGGTGGACGGCTCCACCGGGGAGCTGTTTTTT. Amino acids: CASSQVDGSTGELFF.

This clonotype came up many times. This sequence joins TRBV7-9 and TRBJ2-1, with 14 nucleotides matching TRBD2. The CDR3 runs 17 residues. After removal of 5 bases from V and 3 bases from J, the junction contained 6 bases not matched to a gene. The germline gives CDR1 SEHNR, CDR2 FQNEAQ (reference sequence). The CDR3 DNA reads as TGTGCCAGCAGCCCCCCAGGGACTAGCGGGGGCTACAATGAGCAGTTCTTC. Its translation: CASSPPGTSGGYNEQFF.

This clonotype has a handful of counts. With a far larger clone one base away, a read error is the likely cause. The chain combines TRBV12-3 or TRBV12-4 with TRBJ2-7; TRBD1 agrees at 8 bases. After removal of 6 bases from V and 7 bases from J, the junction contained 5 bases not matched to a gene. The CDR3 consists of 12 residues. CDR3 sequence (DNA): TGTGCCAGCAGACGGACAGGGTATGAGCAGTACTTC. It yields the protein CASRRTGYEQYF.

A few counts support this clonotype. The gene calls are TRBV5-6 and TRBJ2-7; 10 positions agree with TRBD2. With V trimmed by 5 bases and J by 4 bases, 6 bases remained unmatched. Germline lookup yields CDR1 SGHDT and CDR2 YYEEEE. The CDR3 covers 14 residues. This CDR3 reads CASSMGLALYEQYF. CDR3 nucleotide sequence: TGTGCCAGCAGTATGGGACTAGCGTTATACGAGCAGTACTTC.

This clonotype was recorded at least ten times. The chain joins TRBV2 to TRBJ2-5; D not resolved. Germline V gene data show CDR1 as SNHLY and CDR2 as FYNNEI. V was trimmed by 1 base and J by 4 bases, leaving 10 bases between them. This CDR3 is built from 14 residues. CDR3 amino acids: CASSEGAMRETQYF. CDR3 in DNA: TGTGCCAGCAGTGAAGGGGCGATGAGAGAGACCCAGTACTTC.

The table lists this clonotype with a few counts. This chain links TRBV19 with TRBJ2-1; tentatively, D is TRBD2 (6 bases). Germline CDR1 reads LNHDA; CDR2 reads SQIVND (reference sequence). The CDR3 is made up of 12 amino acids. V was shortened by 5 bases and J by 12 bases, with 14 bases between the two germline ends. Written as DNA, the CDR3 is TGTGCCAGTAGTCCGAGACTAGGGGTGCAGTTCTTC. Its translation: CASSPRLGVQFF.

This clonotype was detected many times. The junction departs from the called germline gene at one end, perhaps through a read error. This rearrangement joins TRBV12-3 or TRBV12-4 to TRBJ1-4; 7 positions match TRBD1. The CDR3 has 14 amino acids. CDR3 region: CANSSTGYNEKLFF. DNA of the CDR3: TGTGCCAACAGTTCGACAGGGTATAATGAAAAACTGTTTTTT.

There are many counts of this clonotype. The chain has TRBV28 and TRBJ2-1; D is unresolved. V gave up 3 bases and J gave up 1 base, with 10 bases separating them. The CDR3 has 15 amino acids. Germline V gene data show CDR1 as MDHEN and CDR2 as SYDVKM. In nucleotides, the CDR3 is TGTGCCAGCAGTTTCGGGCTAGGGTCCTACAATGAGCAGTTCTTC. Translated, it gives CASSFGLGSYNEQFF.

In its sample, this clonotype was seen many times. This rearrangement joins TRBV27 to TRBJ2-4, with TRBD2 identical over 14 bases. The CDR3 is 17 residues long. The V gene end was trimmed by 5 bases and the J gene end by 4 bases; junction bases not matched to a gene: 7. Germline values: CDR1 MNHEY, CDR2 SMNVEV (reference sequence). CDR3 region: CASSTMTSGGGKNIQYF. In DNA, the CDR3 is TGTGCCAGCAGTACAATGACTAGCGGGGGGGGGAAAAACATTCAGTACTTC.

This clonotype has a single count. A much larger clonotype is one base distant, so this may be a read error. This chain connects TRBV7-2 to TRBJ2-2, with 8 bases aligning to TRBD2. This CDR3 has 16 amino acids. Germline CDR1 is SGHTA and CDR2 is FQGNSA. The DNA of the CDR3 is TGTGCCAGCAGCTCCCTGACTAGCGTGAACACCGGGGGGCTGTTTTTT. It translates to CASSSLTSVNTGGLFF.

This clonotype was detected many times. The rearrangement links TRBV20-1 to TRBJ2-1; D call uncertain. The CDR3 covers 15 residues. The V gene's germline CDR1 is DFQATT and CDR2 SNEGSKA (reference sequence). V was clipped by 6 bases and J by 5 bases, with 20 bases between them. The chain's CDR3 is CSAPPLSSVHNEQFF. The CDR3 DNA sequence: TGCAGTGCCCCCCCCCTTTCTTCGGTACACAATGAGCAGTTCTTC.

Regarding this clonotype: This probably arose from a read error, given a far larger clone one base away. The J gene is TRBJ2-1, the V gene TRBV14; TRBD2 matches at 7 bases. The CDR3 has 16 amino acids. CDR1 is SGHDN and CDR2 is FVKESK in the germline V gene. The ends lost 5 bases at V and 10 bases at J; junction bases unmatched: 17. CDR3 sequence (DNA): TGTGCCAGCAGCTTATACGGCGGGAGTCGCTCCTACGAGCAGTTCTTC. It translates to CASSLYGGSRSYEQFF.

This rearrangement joins TRBV25-1 to TRBJ2-5; maybe TRBD2 (5 bases). The CDR3 runs to 13 residues. The V and J ends lost 3 bases and 7 bases respectively, with 12 bases between them. Germline CDR1 MGHDK, CDR2 SYGVNS. The CDR3 bases are TGTGCCAGCAGTGATGAGGGCCGAGGGACCCAGTACTTC. Its protein is CASSDEGRGTQYF.

The sample holds many counts of this clonotype. The rearrangement uses TRBV24-1 and TRBJ1-1; D is unresolved. Deletions cut 4 bases from V and 8 bases from J, with 13 bases between. CDR1 and CDR2 from the germline V gene are KGHDR and SFDVKD. This CDR3 has 13 residues. CDR3: CATSDNTGPEAFF. The CDR3 DNA reads TGTGCCACCAGTGACAATACCGGGCCCGAAGCTTTCTTT.